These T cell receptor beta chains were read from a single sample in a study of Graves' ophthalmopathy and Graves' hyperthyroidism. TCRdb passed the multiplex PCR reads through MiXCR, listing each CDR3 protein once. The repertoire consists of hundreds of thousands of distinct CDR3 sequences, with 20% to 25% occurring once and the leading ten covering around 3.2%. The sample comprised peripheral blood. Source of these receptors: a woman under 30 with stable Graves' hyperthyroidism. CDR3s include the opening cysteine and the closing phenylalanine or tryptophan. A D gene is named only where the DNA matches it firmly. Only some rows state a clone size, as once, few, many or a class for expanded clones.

CDR3 DNA: TGTGCCTGGGGCCAGGGGGCGCAAACCTACGAGCAGTACTTC
CDR3 protein: CAWGQGAQTYEQYF
V gene: TRBV30
clone size: many
D gene: TRBD1
J gene: TRBJ2-7

CDR3 DNA: TGTGCCAGCAGTTACTCGGCCACCGGGTCGGAGACCCAGTACTTC
CDR3 protein: CASSYSATGSETQYF
V gene: TRBV6-5
clone size: -
D gene: -
J gene: TRBJ2-5

CDR3 DNA: TGTGCCTGGAGTGTAGGGAGGCGCAGCGGCTACACCTTC
CDR3 protein: CAWSVGRRSGYTF
V gene: TRBV30
clone size: -
D gene: -
J gene: TRBJ1-2

CDR3 DNA: TGTGCCAGCAAGTGGGACAGAGAAAACATTCAGTACTTC
CDR3 protein: CASKWDRENIQYF
V gene: TRBV2
clone size: -
D gene: TRBD1
J gene: TRBJ2-4

CDR3 DNA: TGCGCCAGCAGCTTTGGGCTCCTTAGCACAGATACGCAGTATTTT
CDR3 protein: CASSFGLLSTDTQYF
V gene: TRBV5-1
clone size: -
D gene: -
J gene: TRBJ2-3

CDR3 DNA: TGTGCCAGCAGTTCCCCCAAGGCAGCGTACGAGCAGTACTTC
CDR3 protein: CASSSPKAAYEQYF
V gene: TRBV12-3/TRBV12-4
clone size: -
D gene: -
J gene: TRBJ2-7

CDR3 DNA: TGTGCCAGCAGGCCTAAAGTTACCAAAAACATTCAGTACTTC
CDR3 protein: CASRPKVTKNIQYF
V gene: TRBV11-2
clone size: many
D gene: -
J gene: TRBJ2-4

CDR3 DNA: TGTGCCAGCAGCTTAGTTTGGGGTCTTGCAAACACCATATATTTT
CDR3 protein: CASSLVWGLANTIYF
V gene: TRBV7-9
clone size: few
D gene: -
J gene: TRBJ1-3

CDR3 DNA: TGTGCCAGCAGTGACAGGGGGCAAGGCACAGATACGCAGTATTTT
CDR3 protein: CASSDRGQGTDTQYF
V gene: TRBV2
clone size: -
D gene: TRBD1
J gene: TRBJ2-3

CDR3 DNA: TGTGCCAGCAGTTTGAGAGTACTAAACTATGGCTACACCTTC
CDR3 protein: CASSLRVLNYGYTF
V gene: TRBV12-3/TRBV12-4
clone size: many
D gene: -
J gene: TRBJ1-2

CDR3 DNA: TGTGCCAGCAGCTTAGAGGGAGGTGAAGCTTTCTTT
CDR3 protein: CASSLEGGEAFF
V gene: TRBV7-9
clone size: many
D gene: -
J gene: TRBJ1-1

CDR3 DNA: TGTGCCAGCAGTCGGACTAGCGGGGGGGCCGACGAGCAGTACTTC
CDR3 protein: CASSRTSGGADEQYF
V gene: TRBV12-3/TRBV12-4
clone size: many
D gene: TRBD2
J gene: TRBJ2-7

CDR3 DNA: TGTGCCAGCAGTCAGCCCGGGGGCCCAGAGACCCAGTACTTC
CDR3 protein: CASSQPGGPETQYF
V gene: TRBV6-5
clone size: many
D gene: -
J gene: TRBJ2-5

CDR3 DNA: TGTGCCAGCAGCTTAACGACTAGCGGAGGGTGGGAGACCCAGTACTTC
CDR3 protein: CASSLTTSGGWETQYF
V gene: TRBV7-3
clone size: many
D gene: TRBD2
J gene: TRBJ2-5

CDR3 DNA: TGTGCCAGCAGTATGACAGAAGATGGCTACACCTTC
CDR3 protein: CASSMTEDGYTF
V gene: TRBV12-3/TRBV12-4
clone size: -
D gene: -
J gene: TRBJ1-2

CDR3 DNA: TGTGCCATCAGGGAGGGGGGGGACACCGGGGAGCTGTTTTTT
CDR3 protein: CAIREGGDTGELFF
V gene: TRBV10-3
clone size: many
D gene: -
J gene: TRBJ2-2

CDR3 DNA: TGCGCCAGCAGCGGACTAGCGGGAGGGCCGGGCTACGAGCAGTACTTC
CDR3 protein: CASSGLAGGPGYEQYF
V gene: TRBV5-1
clone size: few
D gene: TRBD2
J gene: TRBJ2-7

CDR3 DNA: TGTGCCAGCAGCTTAGGTGCTAATTCACCCCTCCACTTT
CDR3 protein: CASSLGANSPLHF
V gene: TRBV7-3
clone size: many
D gene: -
J gene: TRBJ1-6

CDR3 DNA: TGTGCTAGTGGACAACAGGGAAGTGAAGCTTTCTTT
CDR3 protein: CASGQQGSEAFF
V gene: TRBV12-5
clone size: -
D gene: -
J gene: TRBJ1-1

CDR3 DNA: TGTGCCAGCTCGCGGCCAGGGACCAACGCCGGGGAGCTGTTTTTT
CDR3 protein: CASSRPGTNAGELFF
V gene: TRBV18
clone size: many
D gene: -
J gene: TRBJ2-2

CDR3 DNA: TGTGCCAGCAGCCTGGGGCAGTCCCCTAACTATGGCTACACCTTC
CDR3 protein: CASSLGQSPNYGYTF
V gene: TRBV5-5
clone size: few
D gene: -
J gene: TRBJ1-2

CDR3 DNA: TGTGCCAGCAGCTTAGATGGAATCCGGACCTATGGCTACACCTTC
CDR3 protein: CASSLDGIRTYGYTF
V gene: TRBV7-9
clone size: many
D gene: -
J gene: TRBJ1-2

CDR3 DNA: TGTGCCATCGGGACAGGGAGCTTCGGAGAGACCCAGTACTTC
CDR3 protein: CAIGTGSFGETQYF
V gene: TRBV10-3
clone size: many
D gene: TRBD1
J gene: TRBJ2-5

CDR3 DNA: TGTGCCAGCAGTCTCAAGGGGACAGGCGAATACGAGCAGTACTTC
CDR3 protein: CASSLKGTGEYEQYF
V gene: TRBV12-3/TRBV12-4
clone size: -
D gene: TRBD1
J gene: TRBJ2-7

CDR3 DNA: TGTGCCAGCAGGGGGACTAGCCGGTTTCCCGAAACAGGAATAATCTACGAGCAGTACTTC
CDR3 protein: CASRGTSRFPETGIIYEQYF
V gene: TRBV6-4
clone size: many
D gene: TRBD2
J gene: TRBJ2-7

CDR3 DNA: TGCAGTGTAGCAAGTGGCCGGTCCGGGGAGCTGTTTTTT
CDR3 protein: CSVASGRSGELFF
V gene: TRBV20-1
clone size: -
D gene: -
J gene: TRBJ2-2

CDR3 DNA: TGTGCCAGCAGGAGAGCCGGGACAGGAGTCTACGAGCAGTACTTC
CDR3 protein: CASRRAGTGVYEQYF
V gene: TRBV6-2/TRBV6-3
clone size: -
D gene: TRBD1
J gene: TRBJ2-7

CDR3 DNA: TGTGCCAGCACTGAGGGGGCCCTGACCTACGAGCAGTACTTC
CDR3 protein: CASTEGALTYEQYF
V gene: TRBV6-2/TRBV6-3
clone size: -
D gene: TRBD1
J gene: TRBJ2-7

CDR3 DNA: TGTGCCAGCAGTTTGGGTCGCTCTGGAAACACCATATATTTT
CDR3 protein: CASSLGRSGNTIYF
V gene: TRBV12-3/TRBV12-4
clone size: many
D gene: -
J gene: TRBJ1-3

CDR3 DNA: TGTGCCAGCAGTGAAGCGATCCCAGGGGGCGTTAGAAACTATGGCTACACCTTC
CDR3 protein: CASSEAIPGGVRNYGYTF
V gene: TRBV6-1
clone size: -
D gene: TRBD1
J gene: TRBJ1-2

CDR3 DNA: TGCAGTGCTAGGACTTTAAGGCCACGCCAAGAGACCCAGTACTTC
CDR3 protein: CSARTLRPRQETQYF
V gene: TRBV20-1
clone size: many
D gene: -
J gene: TRBJ2-5

CDR3 DNA: TGTGCCAGCAGTCCCCGCGGAGGGGGCCCCGAGCAGTACTTC
CDR3 protein: CASSPRGGGPEQYF
V gene: TRBV2
clone size: few
D gene: -
J gene: TRBJ2-7

CDR3 DNA: TGTGCCAGCAGTTCGAGGGGAGGCGACGAGCAGTACTTC
CDR3 protein: CASSSRGGDEQYF
V gene: TRBV12-3/TRBV12-4
clone size: many
D gene: -
J gene: TRBJ2-7

CDR3 DNA: TGTGCCAGCAGCTCGACGGGACGGCTAAGCTATGGCTACACCTTC
CDR3 protein: CASSSTGRLSYGYTF
V gene: TRBV28
clone size: many
D gene: -
J gene: TRBJ1-2

CDR3 DNA: TGTGCCAGCGGGGCAGCTATGAACACTGAAGCTTTCTTT
CDR3 protein: CASGAAMNTEAFF
V gene: TRBV6-1
clone size: many
D gene: -
J gene: TRBJ1-1

CDR3 DNA: TGCAGTGCTAGAGGCCCAACCGGGACTAGCGGTAGAGAGACCCAGTACTTC
CDR3 protein: CSARGPTGTSGRETQYF
V gene: TRBV20-1
clone size: many
D gene: TRBD2
J gene: TRBJ2-5

CDR3 DNA: TGTGCCAGCAGCTTACTGCACGAGCAGTACTTC
CDR3 protein: CASSLLHEQYF
V gene: TRBV7-2
clone size: many
D gene: -
J gene: TRBJ2-7

CDR3 DNA: TGTGCCAGCACTCCGGGGGCCCTCCAAGAGACCCAGTACTTC
CDR3 protein: CASTPGALQETQYF
V gene: TRBV28
clone size: few
D gene: -
J gene: TRBJ2-5